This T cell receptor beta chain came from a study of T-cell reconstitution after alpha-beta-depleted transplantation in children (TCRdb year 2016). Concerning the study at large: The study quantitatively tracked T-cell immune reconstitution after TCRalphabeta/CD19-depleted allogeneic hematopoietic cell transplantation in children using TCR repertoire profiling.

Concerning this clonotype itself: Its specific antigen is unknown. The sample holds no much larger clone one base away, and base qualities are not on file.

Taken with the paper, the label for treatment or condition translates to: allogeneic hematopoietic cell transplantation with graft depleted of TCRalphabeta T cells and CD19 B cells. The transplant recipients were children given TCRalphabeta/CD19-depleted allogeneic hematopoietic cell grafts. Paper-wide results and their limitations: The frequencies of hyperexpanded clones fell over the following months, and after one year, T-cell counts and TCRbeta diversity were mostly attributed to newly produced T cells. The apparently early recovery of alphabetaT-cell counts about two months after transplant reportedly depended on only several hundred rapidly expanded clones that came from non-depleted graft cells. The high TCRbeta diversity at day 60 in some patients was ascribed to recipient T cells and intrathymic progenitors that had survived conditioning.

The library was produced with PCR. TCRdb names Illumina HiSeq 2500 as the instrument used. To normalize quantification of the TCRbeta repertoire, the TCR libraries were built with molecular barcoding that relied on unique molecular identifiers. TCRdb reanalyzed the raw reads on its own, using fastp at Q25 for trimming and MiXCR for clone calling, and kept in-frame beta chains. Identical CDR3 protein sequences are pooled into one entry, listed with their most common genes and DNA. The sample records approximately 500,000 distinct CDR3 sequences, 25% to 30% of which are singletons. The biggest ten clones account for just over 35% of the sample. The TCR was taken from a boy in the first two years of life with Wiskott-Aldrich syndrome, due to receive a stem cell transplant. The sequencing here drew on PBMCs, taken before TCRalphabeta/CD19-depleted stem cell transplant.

The base sequence is TGTGCCACCAGTTTGGGAGATACGCAGTATTTT. This translates into CATSLGDTQYF. The V gene is TRBV24-1 and the J gene is TRBJ2-3; a confident D gene designation cannot be given. CDR1 is given as KGHDR and CDR2 as SFDVKD, both from the germline V gene. There are 11 amino acids in the CDR3, from cysteine to phenylalanine inclusive. CDR3 DNA only is kept here, 33 bases in frame from base 1. Relative to germline, V is 6 bases shorter and J is 5 bases shorter, with 5 bases between their ends.